The 2 T cell receptor beta chains below all came from one sample that was sequenced in a study of regulatory T cells in long-lasting Graves disease. Documented time point: newly diagnosed GD, antithyroid drugs for less than 3 months. The TCR library was prepared using RNA isolated from PBMCs. CDR3 regions were amplified by Arm-PCR using iRepertoire HTBI primers to build TCR beta libraries. TCRdb re-derived calls from the multiplex PCR reads in MiXCR, one entry per CDR3 protein. The table records under 300,000 distinct CDR3 sequences, 20% to 25% of them present only once. The specimen was peripheral blood mononuclear cells (PBMCs), collected at new diagnosis, from a patient treated with antithyroid drugs. The origin of the receptors is a female donor with Graves disease.

A remark on this clonotype: This may arise from a read error, as a much more abundant clone is one base away. Because it lacks the conserved phenylalanine or tryptophan at the end, this CDR3 is likely a read error. The chain carries TRBV11-3 and TRBJ2-7, with unresolved D. Germline CDR1 reads SGHNT; CDR2 reads YENEEA. The germline V and J ends were trimmed by 6 bases and 2 bases, with 14 bases remaining between them. The CDR3 runs 14 residues. CDR3 region: CASSLGPITYEQYL. CDR3 DNA: TGTGCCAGCAGTCTCGGACCCATAACCTACGAGCAGTACCTC.

The chain carries TRBV6-2 or TRBV6-3 and TRBJ1-2, with 7 bases that match TRBD1. In germline, CDR1 is MNHEY, CDR2 SVGEGT. This CDR3 contains 17 residues. J gave up 0 bases and V 0 bases, and 7 bases lay outside the gene matches. CDR3 in DNA: TGTGCCAGCAGTTACTCGGGACAGCCAACGTCTAACTATGGCTACACCTTC. Protein product: CASSYSGQPTSNYGYTF.